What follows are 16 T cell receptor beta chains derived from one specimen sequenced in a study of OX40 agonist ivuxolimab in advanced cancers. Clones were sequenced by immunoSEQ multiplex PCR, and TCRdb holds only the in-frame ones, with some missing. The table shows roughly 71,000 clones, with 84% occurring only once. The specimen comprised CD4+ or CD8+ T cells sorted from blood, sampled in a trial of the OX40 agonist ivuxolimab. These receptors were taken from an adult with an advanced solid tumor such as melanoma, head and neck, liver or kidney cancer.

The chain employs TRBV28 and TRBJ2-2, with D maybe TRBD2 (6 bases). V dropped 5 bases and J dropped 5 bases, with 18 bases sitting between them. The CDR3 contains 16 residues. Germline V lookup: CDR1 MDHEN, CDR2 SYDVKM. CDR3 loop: CASSPSRRARTGELFF. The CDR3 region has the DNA TGTGCCAGCAGTCCTTCTAGGAGGGCAAGGACCGGGGAGCTGTTTTTT.

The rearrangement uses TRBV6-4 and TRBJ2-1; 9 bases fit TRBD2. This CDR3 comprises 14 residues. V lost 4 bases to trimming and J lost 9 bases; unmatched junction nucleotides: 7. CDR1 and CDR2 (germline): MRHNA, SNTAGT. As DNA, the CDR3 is TGTGCCAGCAGTGTCGTTAGCGGGGGAAGTGAGCAGTTCTTC. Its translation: CASSVVSGGSEQFF.

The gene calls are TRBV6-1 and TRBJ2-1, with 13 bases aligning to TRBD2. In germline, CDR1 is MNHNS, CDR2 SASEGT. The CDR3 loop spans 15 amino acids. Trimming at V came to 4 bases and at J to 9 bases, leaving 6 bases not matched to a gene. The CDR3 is CASSATSGRAVEQFF. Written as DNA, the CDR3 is TGTGCCAGCAGTGCAACTAGCGGGAGGGCCGTTGAGCAGTTCTTC.

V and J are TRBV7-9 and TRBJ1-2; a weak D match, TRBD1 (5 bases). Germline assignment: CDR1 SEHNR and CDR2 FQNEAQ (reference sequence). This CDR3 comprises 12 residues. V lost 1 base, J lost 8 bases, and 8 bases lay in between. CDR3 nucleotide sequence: TGTGCCAGCAGCTTAGTGACAGAAGGCTACACCTTC. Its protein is CASSLVTEGYTF.

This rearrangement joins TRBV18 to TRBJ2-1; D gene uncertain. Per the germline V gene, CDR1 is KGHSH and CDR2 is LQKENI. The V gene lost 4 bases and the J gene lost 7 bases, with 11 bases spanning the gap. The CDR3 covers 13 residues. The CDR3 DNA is TGTGCCAGCTCACGACGGAATGAAAATGAGCAGTTCTTC. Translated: CASSRRNENEQFF.

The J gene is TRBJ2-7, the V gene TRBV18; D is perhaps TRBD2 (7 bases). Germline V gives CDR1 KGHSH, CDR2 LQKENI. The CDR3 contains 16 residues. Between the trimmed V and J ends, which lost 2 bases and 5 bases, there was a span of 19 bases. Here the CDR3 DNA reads TGTGCCAGCTCACCAACCTCTGGGGGGGCAGTGGACGAGCAGTACTTC. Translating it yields CASSPTSGGAVDEQYF.

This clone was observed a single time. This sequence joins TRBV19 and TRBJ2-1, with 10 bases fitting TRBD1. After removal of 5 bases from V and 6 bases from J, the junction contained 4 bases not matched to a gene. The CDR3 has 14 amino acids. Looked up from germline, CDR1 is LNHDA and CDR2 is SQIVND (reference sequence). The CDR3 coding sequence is TGTGCCAGTAGTGCCAGGACAGGGGGCAATGAGCAGTTCTTC. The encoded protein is CASSARTGGNEQFF. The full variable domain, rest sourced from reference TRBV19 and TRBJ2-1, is DGGITQSPKYLFRKEGQNVTLSCEQNLNHDAMYWYRQDPGQGLRLIYYSQIVNDFQKGDIAEGYSVSREKKESFPLTVTSAQKNPTAFYLCASSARTGGNEQFFGPGTRLTVL.

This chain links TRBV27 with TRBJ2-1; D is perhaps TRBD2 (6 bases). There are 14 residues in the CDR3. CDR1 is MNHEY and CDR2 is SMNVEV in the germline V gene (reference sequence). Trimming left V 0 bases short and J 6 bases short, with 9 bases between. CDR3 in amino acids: CASSLSGTGNEQFF. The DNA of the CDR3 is TGTGCCAGCAGTTTATCCGGGACTGGCAATGAGCAGTTCTTC.

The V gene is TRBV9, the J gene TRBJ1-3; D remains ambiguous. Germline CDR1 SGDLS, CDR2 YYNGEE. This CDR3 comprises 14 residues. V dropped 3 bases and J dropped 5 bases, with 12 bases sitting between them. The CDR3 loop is CASSAGSGRNTIYF. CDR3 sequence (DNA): TGTGCCAGCAGCGCCGGTTCAGGTCGAAACACCATATATTTT.

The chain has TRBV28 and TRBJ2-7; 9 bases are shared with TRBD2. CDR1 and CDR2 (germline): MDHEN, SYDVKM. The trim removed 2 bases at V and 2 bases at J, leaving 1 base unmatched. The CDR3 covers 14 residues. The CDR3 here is CASSLAGGPYEQYF. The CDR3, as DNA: TGTGCCAGCAGTTTAGCGGGAGGGCCCTACGAGCAGTACTTC.

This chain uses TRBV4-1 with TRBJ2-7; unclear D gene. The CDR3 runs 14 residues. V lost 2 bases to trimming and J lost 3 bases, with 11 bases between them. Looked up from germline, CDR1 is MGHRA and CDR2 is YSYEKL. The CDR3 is CASSQQSGYYEQYF. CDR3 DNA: TGCGCCAGCAGCCAACAATCAGGATACTACGAGCAGTACTTC.

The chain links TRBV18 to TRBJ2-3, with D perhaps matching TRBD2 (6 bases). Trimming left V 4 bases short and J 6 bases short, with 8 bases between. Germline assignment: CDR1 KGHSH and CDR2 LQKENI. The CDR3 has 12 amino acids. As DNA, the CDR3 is TGTGCCAGCTCACGAAGCGGGGATACGCAGTATTTT. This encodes CASSRSGDTQYF.

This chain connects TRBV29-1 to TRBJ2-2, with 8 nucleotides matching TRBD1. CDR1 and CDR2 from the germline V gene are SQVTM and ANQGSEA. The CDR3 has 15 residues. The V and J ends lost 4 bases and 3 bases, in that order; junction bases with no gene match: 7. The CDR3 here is CSVGPGQAYTGELFF. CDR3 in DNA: TGCAGCGTTGGGCCGGGACAGGCCTACACCGGGGAGCTGTTTTTT.

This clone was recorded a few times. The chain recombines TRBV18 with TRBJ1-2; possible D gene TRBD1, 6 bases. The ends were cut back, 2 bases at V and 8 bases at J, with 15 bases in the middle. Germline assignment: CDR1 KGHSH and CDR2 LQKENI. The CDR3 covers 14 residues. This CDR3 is CASSPNFGGEGYTF. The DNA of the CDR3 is TGTGCCAGCTCACCAAATTTCGGGGGCGAAGGCTACACCTTC.

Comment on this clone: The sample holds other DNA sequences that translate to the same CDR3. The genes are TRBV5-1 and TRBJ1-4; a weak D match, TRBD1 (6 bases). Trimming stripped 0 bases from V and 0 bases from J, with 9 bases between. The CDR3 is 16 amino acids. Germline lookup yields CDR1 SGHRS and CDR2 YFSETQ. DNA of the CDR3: TGCGCCAGCAGCTTGGCTGGACAGACAACTAATGAAAAACTGTTTTTT. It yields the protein CASSLAGQTTNEKLFF.

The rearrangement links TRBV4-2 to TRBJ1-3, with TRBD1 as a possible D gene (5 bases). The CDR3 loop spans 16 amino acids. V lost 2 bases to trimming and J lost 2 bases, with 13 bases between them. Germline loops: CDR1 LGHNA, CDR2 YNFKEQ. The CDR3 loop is CASSQRQGSAGNTIYF. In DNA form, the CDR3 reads TGTGCCAGCAGCCAACGTCAGGGATCTGCTGGAAACACCATATATTTT.